This TCR beta chain was captured in a study of T cell clones after liver transplantation (dated by TCRdb to about 2019). About the study as a whole: The samples were obtained from ITN030ST, a randomized trial that attempted immunosuppression withdrawal within 2 years after liver transplantation. Tolerance was defined as complete immunosuppression withdrawal for at least one year with no rise in liver enzymes beyond twice the upper limit of normal. The subjects received no induction therapy and were kept on standard immunosuppression until randomization at 12-24 months post-transplant. A cohort of 8 liver transplant recipients was studied, of whom 3 were classified as tolerant and 5 as non-tolerant. Of the eight recipients, a few were HCV-positive, while the remaining recipients had been transplanted for non-autoimmune, non-viral indications. Donor-reactive T cell clones were identified by TCRbeta sequencing following a pre-transplant mixed lymphocyte reaction and were subsequently tracked in post-transplant blood. As an antigen-independent comparator for the donor-reactive sequences, third party-reactive TCRbeta sequences from pre-transplant MLRs were identified as well. Blood samples were collected pre-transplant, then pre-randomization ahead of withdrawal, and finally post-randomization once withdrawal had either been completed or failed.

The CDR3 runs 13 amino acids, cysteine and phenylalanine included. Only CDR3 DNA remains: 39 bases, in frame from the first base. Sequences SGHAT (CDR1) and FQNNGV (CDR2) are obtained from the germline V gene. V gives up 0 bases and J gives up 9 bases, and the segment between their germline ends measures 9 bases. The paper's findings and limits, for the study overall: A significant post-transplant decrease in circulating donor-reactive CD4 TCRbeta sequences was observed in most of the 8 subjects, irrespective of tolerance or HCV status. When repertoire turnover was taken into account, detection of donor-reactive sequences was significantly reduced in 7 of 8 subjects for CD4 and in 8 of 8 subjects for CD8. Conclusions were preliminary, limited by small, heterogeneous patient numbers and non-standardized post-transplant time points. Since no allograft tissue specimens were available, donor-reactive T cells may have migrated into the graft instead of being deleted. Low numbers of available donor cells limited the measurable donor-reactive repertoire in a couple of subjects. The decline in donor-reactive sequences exceeded the decline in third party-reactive sequences, suggesting partial antigen-specific deletion that was unrelated to withdrawal success.

High-throughput TCRbeta CDR3 sequencing of frozen genomic DNA was performed by immunoSEQ, with PCR amplification, mapping, bias correction and internal controls included. As for the original processing: Productive rearrangements were kept, and unique TCRbeta sequences were defined by CDR3 nucleotide sequence plus V and J gene. A sequence counted as donor-reactive only if the sequence showed at least 5-fold expansion in CFSE-low cells compared with unstimulated pre-transplant cells and had a frequency of at least 0.01%. Minimum frequency thresholds were set for each subject based on the unstimulated sample with the lowest template count, ensuring at least 90% detection power. Repertoire turnover was measured by Jensen-Shannon divergence between the top 1000 TCRbeta sequences post- and pre-transplant. Changes in detection of donor-reactive sequences were assessed with two-sided Fisher's exact tests. TCRdb carries this immuneACCESS record with in-frame sequences only. Its versions omit some clonotypes, under half of them owing to an unresolved V gene in the studies checked, with the rest unexplained. The V and J calls and clone size were taken over from that table, and D and trimming were inferred from the DNA. Across this sample there are around 20,000 clones, with over 80% seen only once. Under 15% of the sample belongs to the ten largest clones.

The intended sense of this specimen's time point label: pre-transplant. Unstimulated PBMCs, after thawing, were stained for CD3, CD4 and CD8 and then FACS-sorted into CD3+CD4+ and CD3+CD8+ populations. All 8 studied subjects were randomized to withdrawal of immunosuppression. The Qiagen DNeasy Blood and Tissue Kit was used for isolation of genomic DNA. A word on this clone: This clone's antigen is unknown. No base quality information exists; no much larger clone differs at one position.

The chain is made from TRBV11-2 and TRBJ2-1; the D gene assignment is ambiguous. The clonotype originates from a human donor who received a liver transplant. This specimen consisted of CD8+ T cells from blood, obtained before liver transplant. The CDR3 has the sequence CASSLEVDTEQFF. The nucleotide sequence reads TGTGCCAGCAGCTTAGAGGTGGATACTGAGCAGTTCTTC.